This entry lists 13 T cell receptor beta chains sequenced from one sample in a study of OX40 agonist ivuxolimab in advanced cancers. TCRdb keeps only in-frame clones here, not all; method: immunoSEQ multiplex PCR. The repertoire holds roughly 57,000 clones, with 75% to 85% as singletons. This material consisted of CD4+ or CD8+ T cells sorted from blood, taken in a trial of the OX40 agonist ivuxolimab. The receptors here all came from an adult with an advanced solid tumor such as melanoma, head and neck, liver or kidney cancer.

The CDR3 bases are TGTGCCAGCAGCCCAGGACAGGCCGACTATGGCTACACCTTC. Encoded protein: CASSPGQADYGYTF. V gene TRBV5-4 combines with J gene TRBJ1-2; 7 bases align to TRBD1. The CDR3 loop spans 14 amino acids. V lost 4 bases to trimming and J lost 3 bases; unmatched junction nucleotides: 6. Germline loops: CDR1 SGHNT, CDR2 YYREEE (reference sequence).

J is TRBJ1-3 and V is TRBV9, with a tentative D call TRBD1 (6 bases). This CDR3 is built from 14 residues. Germline CDR1 is SGDLS and CDR2 is YYNGEE. Between the trimmed V and J ends, which lost 0 bases and 3 bases, there was a span of 7 bases. The DNA for the CDR3 is TGTGCCAGCAGCGTAGAGGGGGATGGAAACACCATATATTTT. Its protein is CASSVEGDGNTIYF.

The gene calls are TRBV10-1 and TRBJ2-2, with D perhaps TRBD2 (5 bases). V was clipped by 11 bases and J by 1 base, with 8 bases between them. CDR3 size: 12 residues. In germline, CDR1 is WNHNN, CDR2 SYGVQD (reference sequence). CDR3 amino acids: CAAEGNTGELFF. The CDR3 DNA is TGCGCCGCCGAGGGGAACACCGGGGAGCTGTTTTTT.

The chain employs TRBV19 and TRBJ1-5, with 8 nucleotides matching TRBD1. The CDR3 has 15 residues. The germline CDR1 and CDR2 sequences are LNHDA and SQIVND (reference sequence). The ends lost 5 bases at V and 3 bases at J; junction bases unmatched: 6. The CDR3 bases are TGTGCCAGTAGTGGGGGACAGGCCCTCAATCAGCCCCAGCATTTT. It is translated as CASSGGQALNQPQHF.

CDR3 protein: CASSVRTGFEKLFF. In DNA, the CDR3 is TGTGCCAGCAGCGTCCGGACAGGGTTCGAAAAACTGTTTTTT. The chain has TRBV9 and TRBJ1-4, with 8 bases identical to TRBD1. Germline CDR1 SGDLS, CDR2 YYNGEE. J was trimmed by 8 bases and V by 2 bases; bases with no gene match: 5. The CDR3 totals 14 residues.

The table lists this clone with a count of one. The gene calls are TRBV9 and TRBJ1-4; D is unclear. Germline assignment: CDR1 SGDLS and CDR2 YYNGEE. The CDR3 sequence is 13 residues long. V lost 4 bases, J lost 7 bases, and 11 bases lay in between. The CDR3 loop is CASSRDPGEKLFF. The CDR3, as DNA: TGTGCCAGCAGCAGGGATCCGGGTGAAAAACTGTTTTTT.

V and J are TRBV7-6 and TRBJ1-1, with a weak D call TRBD1 (5 bases). The V end lost 5 bases, the J end lost 3 bases, and 13 bases lay between the germline ends. The germline gives CDR1 SGHVS, CDR2 FNYEAQ. The CDR3 is made up of 14 amino acids. The CDR3 DNA reads as TGTGCCAGCAGCCCAGGGCGAGCGTACACTGAAGCTTTCTTT. Translated, it gives CASSPGRAYTEAFF.

With regard to this clone: Other DNA sequences within the sample encode an identical CDR3. The chain recombines TRBV9 with TRBJ1-2, with D unclear. The germline gives CDR1 SGDLS, CDR2 YYNGEE. This CDR3 comprises 13 residues. V was clipped by 2 bases and J by 4 bases, with 9 bases between them. The CDR3 protein is CASSVGGIYGYTF. DNA of the CDR3: TGTGCCAGCAGCGTCGGCGGAATCTATGGCTACACCTTC.

This chain connects TRBV27 to TRBJ1-4; weak D call: TRBD1 (5 bases). The length of the CDR3 is 12 residues. Trimming stripped 7 bases from V and 9 bases from J, with 12 bases between. Germline V CDR1 and CDR2: MNHEY, SMNVEV (reference sequence). The CDR3 region has the DNA TGTGCCAGCACCGCCCCGGGGCAAAAACTGTTTTTT. This encodes CASTAPGQKLFF. The entire variable domain, with the rest obtained from reference TRBV27 and TRBJ1-4, is as follows: EAQVTQNPRYLITVTGKKLTVTCSQNMNHEYMSWYRQDPGLGLRQIYYSMNVEVTDKGDVPEGYKVSRKEKRNFPLILESPSPNQTSLYFCASTAPGQKLFFGSGTQLSVL.

This chain joins TRBV19 and TRBJ2-1; 8 nucleotides match TRBD1. V lost 4 bases, J lost 3 bases, and 8 bases stayed unmatched. The CDR3 runs to 16 residues. Germline V gene sequence: CDR1 LNHDA, CDR2 SQIVND (reference sequence). The CDR3 sequence is CASSKSSTGVYNEQFF. The CDR3 nucleotides are TGTGCCAGTAGTAAGTCATCGACAGGGGTCTACAATGAGCAGTTCTTC.

This chain uses TRBV11-2 with TRBJ2-3; D is ambiguous. CDR1 and CDR2 from the germline V gene are SGHAT and FQNNGV. V was clipped by 1 base and J by 6 bases, with 2 bases between them. The CDR3 is made up of 11 amino acids. CDR3 coding DNA: TGTGCCAGCAGCTTAGCCGATACGCAGTATTTT. Translated, it gives CASSLADTQYF.

The CDR3 is CASSPRTGAEYEQYF. CDR3 bases: TGTGCCAGCAGCCCGAGGACAGGGGCTGAATACGAGCAGTACTTC. This chain links TRBV7-2 with TRBJ2-7, with 9 bases fitting TRBD1. V gave up 5 bases and J gave up 4 bases; unmatched junction bases: 9. The germline V gene has CDR1 SGHTA and CDR2 FQGNSA. CDR3 length equals 15 residues.

J is TRBJ1-3 and V is TRBV7-9, with no clear D. Trimming cost V 5 bases and J 2 bases, with 7 bases left between them. The CDR3 consists of 13 residues. The germline V gene encodes CDR1 SEHNR and CDR2 FQNEAQ (reference sequence). The CDR3 loop is CASSTDAGNTIYF. In DNA form, the CDR3 reads TGTGCCAGCAGCACCGATGCTGGAAACACCATATATTTT.